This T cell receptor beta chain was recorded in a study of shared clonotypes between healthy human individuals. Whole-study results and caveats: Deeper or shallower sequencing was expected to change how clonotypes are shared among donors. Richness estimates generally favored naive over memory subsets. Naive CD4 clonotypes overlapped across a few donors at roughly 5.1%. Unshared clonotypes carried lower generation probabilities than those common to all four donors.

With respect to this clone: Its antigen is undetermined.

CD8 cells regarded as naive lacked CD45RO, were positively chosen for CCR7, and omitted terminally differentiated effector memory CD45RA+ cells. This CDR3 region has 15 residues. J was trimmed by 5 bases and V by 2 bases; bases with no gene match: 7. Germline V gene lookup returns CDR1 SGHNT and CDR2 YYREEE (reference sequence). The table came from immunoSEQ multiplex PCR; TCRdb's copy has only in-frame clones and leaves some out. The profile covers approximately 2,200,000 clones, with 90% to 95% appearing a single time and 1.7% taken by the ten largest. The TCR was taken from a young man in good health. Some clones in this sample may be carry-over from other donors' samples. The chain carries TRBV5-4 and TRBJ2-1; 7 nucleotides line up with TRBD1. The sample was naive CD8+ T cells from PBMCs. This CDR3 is CASSFDRAQDNEQFF. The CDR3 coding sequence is TGTGCCAGCAGCTTTGACAGGGCCCAAGACAATGAGCAGTTCTTC.